These 10 T cell receptor beta chains were sequenced from one sample in a study of blood T cell repertoires in COVID-19. Data came from immunoSEQ multiplex PCR; TCRdb stores just in-frame clones and leaves some out. The table lists over 65,000 clones, 86% of them singletons. Sequencing input: peripheral blood. These receptors were obtained from a middle-aged man with active or convalescent COVID-19.

On this clone: At one of its ends the junction is not consistent with the germline gene, which may arise from a read error. The genes are TRBV5-1 and TRBJ2-7; D might be TRBD1 (5 bases). The CDR3 loop spans 14 amino acids. Germline V gene lookup returns CDR1 SGHRS and CDR2 YFSETQ. The CDR3 here is CASRLEGASDEQYF. The CDR3 DNA follows: TGCGCCAGCAGGTTGGAAGGGGCCTCCGACGAGCAGTACTTC.

The chain is built from TRBV7-2 and TRBJ1-2; TRBD1 is a possible D gene (5 bases). Trimming removed 1 base at V and 0 bases at J, with 12 bases between. Germline V gene lookup returns CDR1 SGHTA and CDR2 FQGNSA. The length of the CDR3 is 16 residues. Here the CDR3 reads CASSLVSGHPNYGYTF. CDR3 nucleotide sequence: TGTGCCAGCAGCTTAGTCTCAGGGCATCCTAACTATGGCTACACCTTC.

This clone was observed a handful of times. This sequence joins TRBV27 and TRBJ2-7, with TRBD2 as a possible D gene (6 bases). The ends were cut back, 5 bases at V and 0 bases at J, with 14 bases in the middle. The CDR3 length is 15 residues. Germline lookup yields CDR1 MNHEY and CDR2 SMNVEV (reference sequence). This CDR3 is CASSHRDWYSYEQYF. The CDR3 DNA reads TGTGCCAGCAGTCACCGGGACTGGTACTCCTACGAGCAGTACTTC.

The gene calls are TRBV11-3 and TRBJ2-3, with 11 bases matching TRBD2. The CDR3 extends over 17 amino acids. V was clipped by 5 bases and J by 5 bases; unmatched bases: 12. Germline V lookup: CDR1 SGHNT, CDR2 YENEEA. The CDR3 DNA reads as TGTGCCAGCAGCCTAGGTGGGCTAGCGGGGGGCGGAGATACGCAGTATTTT. Its translation is CASSLGGLAGGGDTQYF. The entire variable domain, with the rest obtained from reference TRBV11-3 and TRBJ2-3, is as follows: EAGVVQSPRYKIIEKKQPVAFWCNPISGHNTLYWYLQNLGQGPELLIRYENEEAVDDSQLPKDRFSAERLKGVDSTLKIQPAELGDSAVYLCASSLGGLAGGGDTQYFGPGTRLTVL.

This chain connects TRBV11-3 to TRBJ2-1; TRBD1 aligns across 7 bases. CDR1 and CDR2 from the germline V gene are SGHNT and YENEEA. This CDR3 has 15 residues. The V segment lost 5 bases and the J segment 4 bases; nucleotides outside the gene matches: 8. The CDR3 DNA sequence: TGTGCCAGCAGCCCGAGGGACAGCCCTTACAATGAGCAGTTCTTC. It encodes CASSPRDSPYNEQFF.

This rearrangement joins TRBV24-1 to TRBJ2-1, with TRBD2 matching 8 bases. The germline V gene encodes CDR1 KGHDR and CDR2 SFDVKD. This CDR3 has 16 amino acids. The V segment lost 5 bases and the J segment 4 bases; nucleotides outside the gene matches: 9. CDR3 DNA sequence: TGTGCCACCAGTGGGGGCGTCGGGAGGGGGTACAATGAGCAGTTCTTC. This codes for CATSGGVGRGYNEQFF.

The rearrangement links TRBV4-1 to TRBJ2-7; unclear D gene. CDR1 is MGHRA and CDR2 is YSYEKL in the germline V gene. CDR3 size: 16 residues. Trimming removed 1 base from V and 2 bases from J, with 15 bases in between. CDR3 loop: CASSQGQAPNPYEQYF. In DNA, the CDR3 is TGCGCCAGCAGCCAAGGGCAGGCCCCCAATCCCTACGAGCAGTACTTC.

The chain couples TRBV2 to TRBJ2-7, with a weak D call TRBD1 (6 bases). Trimming removed 8 bases from V and 9 bases from J, with 20 bases in between. The CDR3 covers 13 residues. Germline V CDR1 and CDR2: SNHLY, FYNNEI. CDR3 sequence reads: CASVKGEGRGQYF. In nucleotides, the CDR3 is TGTGCCAGCGTTAAGGGGGAAGGACGCGGGCAGTACTTC.

The chain links TRBV4-1 to TRBJ1-2, with TRBD1 matching 9 bases. The V segment lost 3 bases and the J segment 5 bases; nucleotides outside the gene matches: 10. The CDR3 totals 16 residues. Germline CDR1 and CDR2: MGHRA and YSYEKL. The CDR3 coding sequence is TGCGCCAGCAGCCAGACAGTCTCCGGGACAGGGTATGGCTACACCTTC. Translated, it gives CASSQTVSGTGYGYTF.

V and J are TRBV4-1 and TRBJ2-1; TRBD2 matches 12 bases. The CDR3 has 17 residues. Germline lookup yields CDR1 MGHRA and CDR2 YSYEKL. The trim removed 2 bases at V and 8 bases at J, leaving 10 bases unmatched. CDR3 in DNA: TGCGCCAGCAGCCAAAGATCGACTAGCGGGAGCCTTGATGAGCAGTTCTTC. Translating gives CASSQRSTSGSLDEQFF.